Below, 20 T cell receptor beta chains from the same sample are listed, as sequenced in a study of blood T cell repertoires in COVID-19. The protocol was immunoSEQ multiplex PCR, while the TCRdb copy is restricted to in-frame clones and leaves out a portion. Of 95,000 to 110,000 clones detected, about 90% appear once; the ten largest clones hold approximately 4.9%. The sequenced material came from peripheral blood. The receptors were gathered from a man aged 35 to 55 with active or convalescent COVID-19.

The chain employs TRBV14 and TRBJ1-3, with D uncertain. The germline gives CDR1 SGHDN, CDR2 FVKESK. The CDR3 length is 15 residues. The germline V and J ends were trimmed by 3 bases and 0 bases, with 9 bases remaining between them. The CDR3 loop is CASSQYLLSGNTIYF. CDR3 DNA sequence: TGTGCCAGCAGCCAGTACCTACTCTCTGGAAACACCATATATTTT.

The chain links TRBV5-1 to TRBJ2-1; 7 bases map to TRBD2. The V and J ends lost 0 bases and 3 bases, in that order; junction bases with no gene match: 3. The CDR3 is made up of 15 amino acids. Per germline, CDR1 SGHRS and CDR2 YFSETQ. Here the CDR3 DNA reads TGCGCCAGCAGCTTGGAGGCGGGAGTCTACAATGAGCAGTTCTTC. Residues: CASSLEAGVYNEQFF.

This sequence joins TRBV12-3 or TRBV12-4 and TRBJ1-1; D ambiguous. Deletions cut 5 bases from V and 7 bases from J, with 8 bases between. This CDR3 comprises 11 residues. The CDR3 spells CASSRVGEAFF. Here the CDR3 DNA reads TGTGCCAGCAGTCGGGTGGGTGAAGCTTTCTTT.

The chain is built from TRBV6-2 or TRBV6-3 and TRBJ2-2; 10 bases line up with TRBD1. The CDR3 has 16 residues. V shed 5 bases, J shed 5 bases, and the junction held 8 bases outside the gene matches. CDR1 and CDR2 (germline): MNHEY, SVGEGT. CDR3 in DNA: TGTGCCAGCAGTCGGACCCCGGGACAGGGGACCGGGGAGCTGTTTTTT. Translation gives CASSRTPGQGTGELFF.

This clone was seen only a few times. This rearrangement joins TRBV14 to TRBJ2-5; 8 nucleotides line up with TRBD2. J lost 2 bases, V lost 2 bases, and 7 bases had no gene match. This CDR3 has 16 residues. Germline values: CDR1 SGHDN, CDR2 FVKESK. CDR3 nucleotide sequence: TGTGCCAGCAGCCAACTGGGGACTAGGAGACAAGAGACCCAGTACTTC. Protein: CASSQLGTRRQETQYF. Full variable domain (remainder filled in from reference TRBV14 and TRBJ2-5): EAGVTQFPSHSVIEKGQTVTLRCDPISGHDNLYWYRRVMGKEIKFLLHFVKESKQDESGMPNNRFLAERTGGTYSTLKVQPAELEDSGVYFCASSQLGTRRQETQYFGPGTRLLVL.

The gene calls are TRBV7-9 and TRBJ1-3; 7 bases line up with TRBD1. Germline CDR1 and CDR2: SEHNR and FQNEAQ (reference sequence). The CDR3 has 15 residues. With 2 bases clipped from V and 8 bases from J, the junction kept 9 bases outside the gene matches. CDR3 in amino acids: CASSLMAGGLDTIYF. CDR3 nucleotide sequence: TGTGCCAGCAGCTTAATGGCAGGGGGTTTGGACACCATATATTTT.

The chain links TRBV9 to TRBJ1-4; TRBD1 matches at 7 bases. Per the germline V gene, CDR1 is SGDLS and CDR2 is YYNGEE. The CDR3 has 15 residues. V lost 3 bases to trimming and J lost 8 bases; unmatched junction nucleotides: 10. The CDR3 loop reads CASSALQGTGEKLFF. The DNA of the CDR3 is TGTGCCAGCAGCGCCCTACAGGGGACGGGGGAAAAACTGTTTTTT.

The genes are TRBV28 and TRBJ1-2, with 7 bases aligning to TRBD1. Per germline, CDR1 MDHEN and CDR2 SYDVKM. Unmatched junction bases numbered 13, after V lost 4 bases and J lost 8 bases. The length of the CDR3 is 15 residues. CDR3 nucleotide sequence: TGTGCCAGCAGTTCCCCCGGGACAGCTACCCCCGGCTACACCTTC. This sequence encodes CASSSPGTATPGYTF.

This chain links TRBV28 with TRBJ1-5, with 7 bases aligning to TRBD1. V gave up 8 bases and J gave up 2 bases; unmatched junction bases: 9. The length of the CDR3 is 15 residues. Germline-derived CDR1 and CDR2 are MDHEN and SYDVKM. CDR3 residues: CASYRQGGGNQPQHF. DNA of the CDR3: TGTGCCAGCTACAGACAGGGCGGGGGCAATCAGCCCCAGCATTTT.

The rearrangement joins TRBV27 to TRBJ2-1; a weak D match, TRBD1 (6 bases). The V gene lost 6 bases and the J gene lost 6 bases, with 27 bases spanning the gap. Germline lookup yields CDR1 MNHEY and CDR2 SMNVEV (reference sequence). This CDR3 has 18 residues. The chain's CDR3 is CASSPRGPPGPQLNEQFF. The CDR3 coding sequence is TGTGCCAGCAGCCCCAGGGGTCCACCGGGACCACAACTCAATGAGCAGTTCTTC.

This chain connects TRBV27 to TRBJ2-5; TRBD2 matches at 12 bases. Germline V gives CDR1 MNHEY, CDR2 SMNVEV (reference sequence). The junction had 6 bases not matched to a gene; V was cut back by 6 bases and J by 4 bases. This CDR3 has 15 residues. CDR3 residues: CASSSMGLAGETQYF. CDR3 sequence (DNA): TGTGCCAGCAGCTCCATGGGACTAGCGGGAGAGACCCAGTACTTC.

V gene TRBV6-2 or TRBV6-3 combines with J gene TRBJ1-1; D gene unclear. This CDR3 has 13 residues. The ends were cut back, 0 bases at V and 8 bases at J, with 10 bases in the middle. CDR1 and CDR2 from the germline V gene are MNHEY and SVGEGT. The CDR3 coding sequence is TGTGCCAGCAGTTACTCCCCCAAGAGGGAAGCTTTCTTT. It codes for CASSYSPKREAFF.

J is TRBJ2-1 and V is TRBV11-3, with a possible D match to TRBD2 (5 bases). Germline V lookup: CDR1 SGHNT, CDR2 YENEEA. With 11 bases removed from V and 3 bases from J, the gap between germline ends came to 17 bases. This CDR3 contains 14 residues. The CDR3 sequence: CADLSSFSYNEQFF. The CDR3 DNA reads TGTGCCGACCTTTCTAGCTTTAGCTACAATGAGCAGTTCTTC.

The chain carries TRBV6-2 or TRBV6-3 and TRBJ2-3; 16 bases agree with TRBD2. V shed 2 bases, J shed 2 bases, and the junction held 7 bases outside the gene matches. This CDR3 is 19 amino acids long. CDR1 is MNHEY, CDR2 SVGEGT, per germline. CDR3 DNA sequence: TGTGCCAGCAGTTACGGGGGACTAGCGGGAGGGCCTCTCACAGATACGCAGTATTTT. Translated: CASSYGGLAGGPLTDTQYF.

This rearrangement joins TRBV7-9 to TRBJ2-1, with D tentatively TRBD2 (6 bases). V was cut by 4 bases and J by 8 bases, with 15 bases left in between. Germline V gene lookup returns CDR1 SEHNR and CDR2 FQNEAQ (reference sequence). The CDR3 is 14 residues long. The CDR3 region is CASSSGTGGDEQFF. CDR3 DNA: TGTGCCAGCAGCTCCGGAACTGGCGGGGATGAGCAGTTCTTC. The full variable domain, rest sourced from reference TRBV7-9 and TRBJ2-1, is DTGVSQNPRHKITKRGQNVTFRCDPISEHNRLYWYRQTLGQGPEFLTYFQNEAQLEKSRLLSDRFSAERPKGSFSTLEIQRTEQGDSAMYLCASSSGTGGDEQFFGPGTRLTVL.

This chain joins TRBV6-1 and TRBJ1-5, with no clear D. The CDR3 sequence is 14 residues long. The germline V gene encodes CDR1 MNHNS and CDR2 SASEGT. The ends were cut back, 4 bases at V and 8 bases at J, with 15 bases in the middle. The CDR3 sequence: CASSGATRKEPQHF. CDR3 coding DNA: TGTGCCAGCAGTGGAGCCACGAGGAAAGAGCCCCAGCATTTT.

This chain links TRBV6-6 with TRBJ2-5; a weak D match, TRBD2 (5 bases). The germline V gene has CDR1 MNHNY and CDR2 SVGAGI (reference sequence). V lost 5 bases to trimming and J lost 3 bases, with 16 bases between them. The CDR3 has 15 amino acids. CDR3 protein: CASSPEGRAEETQYF. CDR3 in DNA: TGTGCCAGCAGTCCCGAAGGGCGGGCAGAAGAGACCCAGTACTTC.

A single count supports this clone. The rearrangement uses TRBV19 and TRBJ1-1; D is undetermined. Trimming left V 3 bases short and J 0 bases short, with 11 bases between. The CDR3 totals 15 residues. From germline, CDR1 is LNHDA and CDR2 SQIVND (reference sequence). The CDR3 DNA follows: TGTGCCAGTAGTATCCGCACCTATATGAACACTGAAGCTTTCTTT. Translation: CASSIRTYMNTEAFF.

The chain recombines TRBV6-2 or TRBV6-3 with TRBJ2-7, with a possible D match to TRBD2 (6 bases). The CDR3 runs to 13 residues. V was shortened by 2 bases and J by 4 bases, with 9 bases between the two germline ends. Germline V CDR1 and CDR2: MNHEY, SVGEGT. In nucleotides, the CDR3 is TGTGCCAGCAGTTACAATCGGGGGTACGAGCAGTACTTC. Translation gives CASSYNRGYEQYF.

The rearrangement uses TRBV7-2 and TRBJ2-1; 7 bases line up with TRBD2. CDR3 size: 12 residues. V lost 5 bases and J lost 10; bases outside the gene matches: 5. Germline V lookup: CDR1 SGHTA, CDR2 FQGNSA. The DNA of the CDR3 is TGTGCCAGCAGCCCCCAAGCGGGGGAGCAGTTCTTC. Translated, it gives CASSPQAGEQFF.